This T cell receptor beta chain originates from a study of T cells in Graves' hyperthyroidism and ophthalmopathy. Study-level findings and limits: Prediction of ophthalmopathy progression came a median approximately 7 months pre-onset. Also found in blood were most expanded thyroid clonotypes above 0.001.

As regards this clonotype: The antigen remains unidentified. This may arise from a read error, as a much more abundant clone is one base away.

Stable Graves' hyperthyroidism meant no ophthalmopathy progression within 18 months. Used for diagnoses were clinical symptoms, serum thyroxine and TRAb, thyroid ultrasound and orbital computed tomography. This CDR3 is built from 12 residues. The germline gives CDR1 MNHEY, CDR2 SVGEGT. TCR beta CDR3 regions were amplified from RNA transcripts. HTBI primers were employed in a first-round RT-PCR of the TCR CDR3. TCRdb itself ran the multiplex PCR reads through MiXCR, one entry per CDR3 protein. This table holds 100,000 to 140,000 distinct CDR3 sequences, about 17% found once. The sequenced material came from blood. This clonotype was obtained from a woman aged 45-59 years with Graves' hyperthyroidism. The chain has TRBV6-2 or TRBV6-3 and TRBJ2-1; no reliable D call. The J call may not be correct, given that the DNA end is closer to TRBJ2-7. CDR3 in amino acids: CASSSRLHEQYF. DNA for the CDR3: TGTGCCAGCAGTTCACGTCTACATGAGCAGTACTTC.